These 23 T cell receptor gamma chains were all obtained from the same sample, sequenced in a study of γδ T cells in repeated Plasmodium falciparum infection. Bulk repertoires came from Vgamma9/Vdelta2+ or Vdelta2-negative gammadelta T cells flow-sorted from PBMC. TCRdb reanalysed the multiplex PCR reads with CATT. The data show around 24,000 gamma-chain clones, 3% seen once. Sequenced: gamma-delta T cells from blood. These receptors came from a pool of human donors (malaria-infected and uninfected, not separated).

There are many counts of this clone. The translation of this DNA and the TCRdb protein of a much larger clone differ at residue 5, probably owing to a read error; the protein shown here is translated from the DNA. The chain combines TRGV2 with TRGJ1 or TRGJ2. J was trimmed by 10 bases and V by 5 bases; bases with no gene match: 11. The CDR3 spans 12 residues. Germline loops: CDR1 EGSNGY, CDR2 YDSYNSKV. The CDR3 sequence is CATWGVRSKKLF. CDR3 sequence (DNA): TGTGCCACCTGGGGCGTACGCTCCAAGAAACTCTTT.

The gene calls are TRGV2 and TRGJ1 or TRGJ2. The J gene, not given by TCRdb, was assigned here from a germline match of the nucleotide sequence. The length of the CDR3 is 16 residues. CDR1 EGSNGY and CDR2 YDSYNSKV come from the germline V gene. V lost 1 base to trimming and J lost 5 bases; unmatched junction nucleotides: 14. CDR3 bases: TGTGCCACCTGGGACGGACCGAGGAAAATACATTATAAGAAACTCTTT. This codes for CATWDGPRKIHYKKLF.

The sample holds many counts of this clone. With a much larger clone just one base away, this may be a read error. This rearrangement joins TRGV9 to TRGJ1 or TRGJ2. Germline V gene lookup returns CDR1 GITISATS and CDR2 ISYDGTV (reference sequence). The CDR3 is made up of 13 amino acids. The CDR3, as DNA: TGTGCCTTGTGGGAGGTGCGTTATAATAAGAAACTCTTT. Protein: CALWEVRYNKKLF.

In regard to this clone: It is unclear where the CDR3 begins or ends on the DNA, so no DNA is shown, and the CDR3 is as TCRdb lists it. The V gene reported is TRGV9; the J gene is uncalled. Germline CDR1 is GITISATS and CDR2 is ISYDGTV (reference sequence). The CDR3 length equals 20 residues, ends included. CDR3 residues: CALGELGKKIKAFGPGTKLF.

Details on this clone: The amino acid sequence in TCRdb belongs to a much larger clone and departs from this DNA's translation at residue 14, likely a sequencing read error; the sequence shown is translated from the DNA. The J gene is TRGJP, the V gene TRGV9. TCRdb lists no J gene, so it was determined here by aligning the DNA to germline. In germline, CDR1 is GITISATS, CDR2 ISYDGTV (reference sequence). The CDR3 has 17 amino acids. CDR3 DNA sequence: TGTGCCTTGTGGGACCATGATCAAGAGTTGGGCAAAAAAACCAAGGTATTT. This translates into CALWDHDQELGKKTKVF.

This clone has just a few counts. TCRdb pairs this DNA with a much larger clone's protein that differs at residue 7, likely a read error; the protein shown was translated from the DNA. J is TRGJ1 or TRGJ2 and V is TRGV9. Because TCRdb records no J gene, it was assigned here through a match of the DNA to germline. Germline loops: CDR1 GITISATS, CDR2 ISYDGTV (reference sequence). This CDR3 spans 15 amino acids. The junction had 9 bases not matched to a gene; V was cut back by 0 bases and J by 4 bases. DNA of the CDR3: TGTGCCTTGTGGGAGGTGCGTGGGACGTATTATAAGAAACTCTTT. This encodes CALWEVRGTYYKKLF.

This clone came up a few times. TCRdb attributes to this sequence the protein of a much larger clone, which differs from the DNA translation at residue 18; a read error is likely, and the protein displayed is translated from the DNA. The CDR3 coding sequence is TGTGCCTTGTGGGAGGTGCCGCAAGAAAAGCAAGAGTTGGGCAAAAAAATCAGGGTATTT. Translating it yields CALWEVPQEKQELGKKIRVF. The V gene is TRGV9; the J gene was not called. The CDR3 extends over 20 amino acids. CDR1 is GITISATS, CDR2 ISYDGTV, per germline (reference sequence).

This clone was counted at least ten times. For this DNA, TCRdb reports the protein of a much larger clone, which diverges at residue 4, most likely from a read error; the protein presented here is translated directly from the DNA. This sample also contains other DNA sequences that code for the same CDR3. The chain joins TRGV4 to TRGJ1 or TRGJ2. Germline V gene lookup returns CDR1 EGSTGY and CDR2 YDSYTSSV. The CDR3 length is 12 residues. CDR3 sequence (DNA): TGTGCCACCCGGGATGGACAATATAAGAAACTCTTT. Its translation is CATRDGQYKKLF.

On this clone itself: The protein held in TCRdb is that of a much larger clone and does not match this DNA's translation at residue 6, likely because of a read error; the protein shown is translated from the DNA. The chain links TRGV9 to TRGJP. Because TCRdb records no J gene, it was assigned here through a match of the DNA to germline. V lost 4 bases and J lost 4; bases outside the gene matches: 7. The CDR3 sequence is 17 residues long. Germline values: CDR1 GITISATS, CDR2 ISYDGTV (reference sequence). CDR3 DNA sequence: TGTGCCTTGTGGGACTATGATCAAGAGTTGGGCAAAAAAATCAAGGTATTT. Protein product: CALWDYDQELGKKIKVF.

As to this clone: TCRdb attributes to this sequence the protein of a much larger clone, which differs from the DNA translation at residue 6; a read error is likely, and the protein displayed is translated from the DNA. The chain recombines TRGV9 with TRGJ1 or TRGJ2. TCRdb gives no J gene; it was assigned here by matching the DNA to germline. With V trimmed by 2 bases and J by 7 bases, 14 bases remained unmatched. CDR1 GITISATS and CDR2 ISYDGTV come from the germline V gene (reference sequence). The CDR3 is 15 amino acids. CDR3: CALWEAPLEGYKKLF. CDR3 nucleotides: TGTGCCTTGTGGGAGGCGCCCCTGGAGGGCTATAAGAAACTCTTT.

With respect to this clone: The TCRdb protein comes from a much larger clone and disagrees with this DNA's translation at residue 6, likely due to a read error; the protein given here is derived from the DNA. The chain couples TRGV9 to TRGJ1 or TRGJ2. No J segment appears in TCRdb, so it was assigned here by matching the sequence to germline. The junction had 13 bases not matched to a gene; V was cut back by 2 bases and J by 12 bases. This CDR3 is built from 13 residues. Germline V CDR1 and CDR2: GITISATS, ISYDGTV (reference sequence). The CDR3 DNA reads TGTGCCTTGTGGGAGGCGCCCGGGATTTGGAAACTCTTT. Its protein product is CALWEAPGIWKLF.

In its sample, this clone was seen many times. The V call is TRGV4, the J call TRGJP1. The junction had 3 bases not matched to a gene; V was cut back by 0 bases and J by 2 bases. CDR3 length: 15 amino acids. Germline lookup yields CDR1 EGSTGY and CDR2 YDSYTSSV. CDR3 protein: CATWDGQTTGWFKIF. Written as DNA, the CDR3 is TGTGCCACCTGGGATGGGCAGACCACTGGTTGGTTCAAGATATTT.

This clone was recorded at least ten times. The chain joins TRGV2 to TRGJ1 or TRGJ2. CDR1 and CDR2 from the germline V gene are EGSNGY and YDSYNSKV. CDR3 length equals 14 residues. V dropped 1 base and J dropped 8; count of bases not matched to a gene: 11. CDR3 coding DNA: TGTGCCACCTGGGACGGTACACCAGAAAATAAGAAACTCTTT. Translated: CATWDGTPENKKLF.

This clone was detected a few times. A far larger clone is one nucleotide away, so this likely arose from a read error. J is TRGJP2 and V is TRGV9. TCRdb offers no J gene call, so here the DNA was matched to germline to obtain one. CDR1 is GITISATS, CDR2 ISYDGTV, per germline (reference sequence). This CDR3 contains 15 residues. As DNA, the CDR3 is TGTGCCCTGTGGGAGGTGGACAGTAGTGATTGGATCAAGACGTTT. Protein: CALWEVDSSDWIKTF.

Concerning this clone itself: A far larger clone is one nucleotide away, so this likely arose from a read error. The sample contains more than one DNA sequence encoding this CDR3. The chain links TRGV9 to TRGJ1 or TRGJ2. Germline matching of the DNA provided the J gene here, since TCRdb leaves it blank. The CDR3 covers 14 residues. V dropped 2 bases and J dropped 8; count of bases not matched to a gene: 12. Germline V gives CDR1 GITISATS, CDR2 ISYDGTV (reference sequence). The CDR3 DNA sequence: TGTGCCTTGTGGGAGGCAACCCTTGAAAATAAGAAACTCTTT. Amino acid sequence: CALWEATLENKKLF.

Notes on this clone: For this DNA, TCRdb reports the protein of a much larger clone, which diverges at residue 8, most likely from a read error; the protein presented here is translated directly from the DNA. This same CDR3 is encoded by further DNA sequences in the sample. V gene TRGV2 combines with J gene TRGJ1 or TRGJ2. This CDR3 region has 14 residues. Germline V gene lookup returns CDR1 EGSNGY and CDR2 YDSYNSKV. With V trimmed by 0 bases and J by 3 bases, 5 bases remained unmatched. CDR3 in DNA: TGTGCCACCTGGGACGGGCCCCCTTATTATAAGAAACTCTTT. Translated, it gives CATWDGPPYYKKLF.

This clone was seen at least ten times. The protein recorded in TCRdb matches a much larger clone and deviates from this DNA's translation at residue 10, suggesting a read error; the protein here is obtained by translating the DNA. V usage is TRGV9 and J usage is TRGJP. The J gene is absent in TCRdb and was assigned here via DNA matching to germline. The CDR3 sequence is 15 residues long. Germline V gives CDR1 GITISATS, CDR2 ISYDGTV (reference sequence). CDR3 nucleotides: TGTGCCTTGTGGGAGCCCCCGGTGGGCGAAAAAATCAAGGTATTT. Amino acid sequence: CALWEPPVGEKIKVF.

Remarks on this clone: This likely reflects a read error, since a far larger clone is one base away. The DNA is left out, because the CDR3 cannot be placed on it with certainty; the CDR3 is given as TCRdb lists it. Other DNA sequences of this sample code for an identical CDR3. The V gene corresponds to TRGV2; no J gene was called. Germline lookup yields CDR1 EGSNGY and CDR2 YDSYNSKV. Inclusive of both ends, the CDR3 amounts to 30 amino acids. This CDR3 is CATWDGAIRNSLAVEQHLLSQVSIGRIQHF.

This clone was seen more than once but under ten times. The protein that TCRdb holds for this DNA derives from a much larger clone and differs from the translated DNA at residue 12, which likely indicates a read error; the protein shown here is translated from the DNA. The V call is TRGV9, the J call TRGJ1 or TRGJ2. The J gene was not available in TCRdb and was assigned here by matching the DNA to germline segments. Germline trimming cut 0 bases from V and 0 bases from J; bases unmatched to any gene: 17. Germline V lookup: CDR1 GITISATS, CDR2 ISYDGTV (reference sequence). This CDR3 has 19 residues. As DNA, the CDR3 is TGTGCCTTGTGGGAGGTGCCTATTGATCGACTAGGGAATTATTATAAGAAACTCTTT. This sequence encodes CALWEVPIDRLGNYYKKLF.

The sample holds many counts of this clone. The protein TCRdb lists belongs to a much larger clone and differs from this DNA's translation at residue 5, which points to a read error; the protein shown is made from the DNA. This chain connects TRGV9 to TRGJP. Trimming took 5 bases from V and 11 from J; bases not matched to a gene: 9. CDR1 and CDR2 from the germline V gene are GITISATS and ISYDGTV (reference sequence). The CDR3 runs 15 residues. Here the CDR3 DNA reads TGTGCCTTGTGGGGGCCCCCGGTGGGCAAAAAAATCAAGGTATTT. It translates to CALWGPPVGKKIKVF.

To note about this clone: The TCRdb record carries a much larger clone's protein, which differs from this DNA's translation at residue 6; a read error is the likely cause, and the protein listed here is the DNA translation. The V gene is TRGV9, the J gene TRGJ1 or TRGJ2. Assignment of the J gene here rests on matching the DNA to germline, because TCRdb gives none. CDR3 length: 15 amino acids. Trimming took 2 bases from V and 8 from J; bases not matched to a gene: 15. Germline loops: CDR1 GITISATS, CDR2 ISYDGTV (reference sequence). The CDR3 loop reads CALWEGEWARDKKLF. CDR3 nucleotides: TGTGCCTTGTGGGAGGGGGAATGGGCCCGGGATAAGAAACTCTTT.

This clone came up many times. This DNA's translation and the protein TCRdb lists, from a much larger clone, do not match at residue 10, likely due to a read error; the protein shown is translated from the DNA. The chain links TRGV4 to TRGJ1 or TRGJ2. The J gene was missing in TCRdb and was found by matching the end of the DNA to germline. The CDR3 has 15 residues. Trimming removed 0 bases from V and 6 bases from J; junction bases left unmatched: 11. CDR1 EGSTGY and CDR2 YDSYTSSV come from the germline V gene. CDR3 in DNA: TGTGCCACCTGGGATGGGCCGGGTCGGTGTTATAAGAAACTCTTT. Translated, it gives CATWDGPGRCYKKLF.

This clone was picked up a small number of times. The V gene is TRGV2, but the J gene lacks a call. Germline V gene sequence: CDR1 EGSNGY, CDR2 YDSYNSKV. This CDR3 contains 11 residues. The CDR3 bases are TGTGCCACCTGGGACGGGCGAGGTGCCCTCTTT. It is translated as CATWDGRGALF.